These T cell receptor beta chains were read from a single sample in a study of Graves' ophthalmopathy and Graves' hyperthyroidism. TCRdb recomputed calls from the multiplex PCR reads with MiXCR, one row per CDR3 protein. The sample has over a million distinct CDR3 sequences, less than 45% seen once. Sequencing was done on a sample of peripheral blood or thyroid tissue (not recorded which). The receptors here all came from an adult man with Graves' hyperthyroidism. The CDR3 runs from the conserved cysteine through the conserved F or W. Each record gives: CDR3 DNA, CDR3 protein, D gene, clone size, J gene, V gene. The D gene is left open where the match is weak. Rows give clone size only sometimes, using once, few, many, or a class for an expanded clone.

TGTGCCAGCAGCCACCGCACATTTACAGGCTCACCCCTCCACTTT CASSHRTFTGSPLHF NA many TRBJ1-6 TRBV7-2
TGTGCCAGCTCGGGAACAGACACCGGGGAGCTGTTTTTT CASSGTDTGELFF NA many TRBJ2-2 TRBV2
TGTGCCAGCGTTACCGGGGGGGGACATAAGGTCTACGAGCAGTACTTC CASVTGGGHKVYEQYF TRBD2 NA TRBJ2-7 TRBV7-9
TGCGCCAGCAGCCCCAACTACAGGGAATTAGCTAACTATGGCTACACCTTC CASSPNYRELANYGYTF NA NA TRBJ1-2 TRBV4-1
TGTGCTAGGGGAACAGGGGGCACTGGCTACACCTTC CARGTGGTGYTF TRBD1 few TRBJ1-2 TRBV24-1
TGTGCCTGGAGTGGGCAGTCTGGGGCCAACGTCCTGACTTTC CAWSGQSGANVLTF NA few TRBJ2-6 TRBV30
TGTGCCAGCAGCCAGCACGGGACGGATGGCTACACCTTC CASSQHGTDGYTF NA many TRBJ1-2 TRBV7-9
TGTGCCAGCAGCTTGGCGGGAGGCAATGAGCAGTTCTTC CASSLAGGNEQFF TRBD2 NA TRBJ2-1 TRBV7-9
TGCAGTGCTAGGGCTCTAGCGGGAGGGCCATACGAGCAGTACTTC CSARALAGGPYEQYF TRBD2 few TRBJ2-7 TRBV20-1
TGCAGTGCTTCGGGACTAGCGGGAGGGTACGCCGGGGAGCTGTTTTTT CSASGLAGGYAGELFF TRBD2 NA TRBJ2-2 TRBV20-1
TGTGCCAGCAGTTCCCAGCGACAAGAGACCCAGTACTTC CASSSQRQETQYF NA few TRBJ2-5 TRBV7-3
TGCAGCGCCCGAGGGACTACACAAGAGACCCAGTACTTC CSARGTTQETQYF TRBD2 many TRBJ2-5 TRBV29-1
TGCAGCGTTGTGGGACTAGCAGTTGGCGGGGAGCTGTTTTTT CSVVGLAVGGELFF TRBD2 NA TRBJ2-2 TRBV29-1
TGTGCCAGCAGTTACGCGTCGGCAGACTCCAATCAGCCCCAGCATTTT CASSYASADSNQPQHF NA NA TRBJ1-5 TRBV6-2/TRBV6-3
TGTGCCAGCAGCTTATATCTCCTCCGCGAGCAGTACTTC CASSLYLLREQYF NA many TRBJ2-7 TRBV7-9
TGTGCCAGCAGCTGGGGGGGACCCCGCCCTGGCTACACCTTC CASSWGGPRPGYTF NA few TRBJ1-2 TRBV5-5
TGCAGCGTTTGGGCGGTGGGACAGGGGGATTCCGGGCCTGGCTACACCTTC CSVWAVGQGDSGPGYTF TRBD1 many TRBJ1-2 TRBV29-1
TGTGCCAGCAGCCAAGGAATTGGACAGGGTGATGACTACACCTTC CASSQGIGQGDDYTF TRBD1 NA TRBJ1-2 TRBV4-2
TGTGCCAGCAGTTTAAGCCGGGTCGACCCCTACGAGCAGTACTTC CASSLSRVDPYEQYF NA few TRBJ2-7 TRBV7-2
TGCAGTGCTATACGGACAGGCACCTACGAGCAGTACTTC CSAIRTGTYEQYF TRBD1 NA TRBJ2-7 TRBV20-1
TGTGCCACCAGCAGAGATCCCAGGGACACTGAAGCTTTCTTT CATSRDPRDTEAFF NA NA TRBJ1-1 TRBV15
TGCGCCAGCAGACCGGGGGTGGGAAGGAATCAGCCCCAGCATTTT CASRPGVGRNQPQHF NA NA TRBJ1-5 TRBV5-1
TGTGCCAGCAGAAACCGGGTCCCGGGGGAGACCCAGTACTTC CASRNRVPGETQYF NA NA TRBJ2-5 TRBV6-5
TGCGCCAGCAGCTTGAGGACCACTGAAGCTTTCTTT CASSLRTTEAFF NA NA TRBJ1-1 TRBV5-1
TGCAGCGTCGAAGACAGGGCACTCTATGGCTACACCTTC CSVEDRALYGYTF TRBD1 many TRBJ1-2 TRBV29-1
TGTGCCAGTACCCCGTGGGGTAACACCGGGGAGCTGTTTTTT CASTPWGNTGELFF NA many TRBJ2-2 TRBV19
TGTGCCAGCAGTTTAGAGTATAGAGATGGCTACACCTTC CASSLEYRDGYTF NA NA TRBJ1-2 TRBV6-5
TGTGCCAGCAGCCGATATGGGGATCCGAACGGGGAGCTGTTTTTT CASSRYGDPNGELFF NA many TRBJ2-2 TRBV2
TGTGCCAGCAGCTACCCGACAGGGGGCGCGGAGGAGCAGTACTTC CASSYPTGGAEEQYF TRBD1 NA TRBJ2-7 TRBV3-1
TGTGCCAGCAGCAGGGGACAGGGGCACTACGAGCAGTACTTC CASSRGQGHYEQYF TRBD1 NA TRBJ2-7 TRBV7-9
TGTGCCAGCAGCGTAGCAGTCCCTCCGACCGGGGAGCTGTTTTTT CASSVAVPPTGELFF NA few TRBJ2-2 TRBV9
TGCGCCAGTACAGGGGGGAGCTCGATAGGTACTGAAGCTTTCTTT CASTGGSSIGTEAFF TRBD1 many TRBJ1-1 TRBV5-1
TGTGCCAGCCATCACCTCAGAACGGGACTAGCGGAAGAGACCCAGTACTTC CASHHLRTGLAEETQYF TRBD2 NA TRBJ2-5 TRBV12-3/TRBV12-4
TGTGCCAGCAGCTCCTGGACAGGGACGGAACACGGCTACACCTTC CASSSWTGTEHGYTF TRBD1 many TRBJ1-2 TRBV7-2
TGTGCCAGCAATCTACAGCTTAATCAGCCCCAGCATTTT CASNLQLNQPQHF NA many TRBJ1-5 TRBV12-3/TRBV12-4
TGTGCCAGCAGTCCCCTAGCGGGATCCTTAGCCGGGGAGCTGTTTTTT CASSPLAGSLAGELFF TRBD2 NA TRBJ2-2 TRBV6-6
TGTGCCAGCAGTTTCTCTGGGACAGCGACCTACGAGCAGTACTTC CASSFSGTATYEQYF TRBD1 NA TRBJ2-7 TRBV6-6
TGTGCCAGCAGTTCCTCCGGGACCCATTCACCCCTCCACTTT CASSSSGTHSPLHF NA NA TRBJ1-6 TRBV12-3/TRBV12-4
TGTGCCAGCAGCCAAGTGACGGCAGGCGAAGCTTTCTTT CASSQVTAGEAFF NA many TRBJ1-1 TRBV14
TGTGCCAGCAGCTATCTAGCGGGAGGGGTCGAGCAGTACTTC CASSYLAGGVEQYF TRBD2 few TRBJ2-7 TRBV7-2
TGTGCCAGCAGTTTAGCGCTGGGATTGGACGGTGAAGCTTTCTTT CASSLALGLDGEAFF NA few TRBJ1-1 TRBV12-3/TRBV12-4
TGCGCCAGCAGCTCACAGGGGGCGAAGGGGGAGACCCAGTACTTC CASSSQGAKGETQYF TRBD1 many TRBJ2-5 TRBV5-1
TGTGCCAGTAGTACCAACAAGGTGGTCAGCCCCTACGAGCAGTACTTC CASSTNKVVSPYEQYF NA few TRBJ2-7 TRBV19
TGTGCCAGCAGCTTAGGTCCCAGGGCCGACTCCTACGAGCAGTACTTC CASSLGPRADSYEQYF NA NA TRBJ2-7 TRBV7-9
TGTGCCAGCAGTTTTGAAGTGAATCAGCCCCAGCATTTT CASSFEVNQPQHF NA NA TRBJ1-5 TRBV27
TGTGCCAGCAGCTCCTATGGGACTAGCGGGACATCCTACGAGCAGTACTTC CASSSYGTSGTSYEQYF TRBD2 few TRBJ2-7 TRBV7-9
TGCGCCAGCAGCTTGGACAGGGGTGGAACAAGCGAGACCCAGTACTTC CASSLDRGGTSETQYF TRBD1 NA TRBJ2-5 TRBV5-1
TGCAGTGCTAGCGGGGGGGAACCTGAAGCTTTCTTT CSASGGEPEAFF NA many TRBJ1-1 TRBV20-1
TGTGCCAGCAGCCTCCTCGGACAGGGCGTTGATCCCCAGCATTTT CASSLLGQGVDPQHF TRBD1 NA TRBJ1-5 TRBV7-2
TGTGCCAGCAGCGTAGCAGGCGATGGTTCACCCCTCCACTTT CASSVAGDGSPLHF NA many TRBJ1-6 TRBV9
TGTGCCAGCAGCGGACGCGGGTCTAATGAAAAACTGTTTTTT CASSGRGSNEKLFF NA NA TRBJ1-4 TRBV5-8
TGCGCCAGCAGCTTACAAATGGAGCCCCAGTACTTC CASSLQMEPQYF NA NA TRBJ2-5 TRBV5-1
TGTGCCAGCAGCTTAAAAGGAACCGGGACAGGGCCCTACACCTTC CASSLKGTGTGPYTF TRBD1 many TRBJ1-2 TRBV7-3
TGTGCCAGCAGCTTACTTCGGTATCGGTCCTACGAGCAGTACTTC CASSLLRYRSYEQYF NA many TRBJ2-7 TRBV7-2
TGTGCCAGCACGTTCACAGGGAGGGACGAGCAGTACTTC CASTFTGRDEQYF NA many TRBJ2-7 TRBV13